These 7 T cell receptor beta chains share one sample of origin, sequenced in a study of preoperative IRX-2 immunotherapy in early breast cancer. Treatment denoted: preoperative locoregional IRX-2 cytokine immunotherapy. Only in-frame clones appear in the TCRdb table, and some are missing; sequencing was by immunoSEQ multiplex PCR. The sample holds about 33,000 clones, roughly 91% seen once. The sample consisted of tumor tissue, taken after IRX-2 immunotherapy. The receptor source for this set is a human donor with breast cancer.

The rearrangement uses TRBV27 and TRBJ1-4; no firm D call. The V end lost 3 bases, the J end lost 2 bases, and 7 bases lay between the germline ends. The CDR3 is 14 amino acids. CDR1 is MNHEY, CDR2 SMNVEV, per germline (reference sequence). CDR3 protein: CASSLVATNEKLFF. Here the CDR3 DNA reads TGTGCCAGCAGTTTGGTGGCCACTAATGAAAAACTGTTTTTT. Full variable domain (remainder filled in from reference TRBV27 and TRBJ1-4): EAQVTQNPRYLITVTGKKLTVTCSQNMNHEYMSWYRQDPGLGLRQIYYSMNVEVTDKGDVPEGYKVSRKEKRNFPLILESPSPNQTSLYFCASSLVATNEKLFFGSGTQLSVL.

This chain connects TRBV6-8 to TRBJ1-5; 8 nucleotides match TRBD1. The germline gives CDR1 MNHGY, CDR2 SAAAGT. CDR3 length equals 15 residues. Trimming at V came to 6 bases and at J to 9 bases, leaving 13 bases not matched to a gene. The CDR3 reads CASSASGTGARPQHF. The CDR3 bases are TGTGCCAGCAGCGCCTCCGGGACAGGCGCACGGCCCCAGCATTTT.

The chain has TRBV11-3 and TRBJ2-7; 8 bases align to TRBD1. V lost 5 bases, J lost 6 bases, and 12 bases stayed unmatched. The CDR3 contains 15 residues. Germline loops: CDR1 SGHNT, CDR2 YENEEA. CDR3 DNA: TGTGCCAGCAGCCCGGGACAGGTGGTTGGCGGCGAGCAGTACTTC. Its translation is CASSPGQVVGGEQYF.

The V gene is TRBV6-8, the J gene TRBJ2-7; 7 bases match TRBD1. The CDR3 has 16 residues. From germline, CDR1 is MNHGY and CDR2 SAAAGT. J lost 0 bases, V lost 5 bases, and 10 bases had no gene match. The CDR3 loop reads CASSAHTTGLSYEQYV. In DNA, the CDR3 is TGTGCCAGCAGTGCCCATACGACAGGGCTCTCCTACGAGCAGTACGTC.

This rearrangement joins TRBV18 to TRBJ1-5; D perhaps matches TRBD1 (5 bases). This CDR3 spans 15 amino acids. Germline CDR1 KGHSH, CDR2 LQKENI. Trimming took 6 bases from V and 6 from J, leaving 18 bases between them. The CDR3 spells CASSPGEGTLQPQHF. As DNA, the CDR3 is TGTGCCAGCTCGCCCGGTGAAGGGACGCTTCAGCCCCAGCATTTT.

J is TRBJ1-4 and V is TRBV11-3; D might be TRBD1 (6 bases). Looked up from germline, CDR1 is SGHNT and CDR2 is YENEEA. CDR3 length: 15 amino acids. Trimming cost V 1 base and J 0 bases, with 6 bases left between them. In nucleotides, the CDR3 is TGTGCCAGCAGCTTAGGGACAGCAACTAATGAAAAACTGTTTTTT. This sequence encodes CASSLGTATNEKLFF.

The genes are TRBV11-3 and TRBJ2-2; a possible D gene is TRBD1 (6 bases). Trimming took off 4 bases at V and 5 bases at J, with 14 bases between the two ends. The CDR3 sequence is 15 residues long. The germline CDR1 and CDR2 sequences are SGHNT and YENEEA. The CDR3 reads CASSSTGTRTGELFF. The DNA of the CDR3 is TGTGCCAGCAGCTCCACCGGGACACGTACCGGGGAGCTGTTTTTT.